This T cell receptor (beta chain) was sequenced during a study of T cell clonality in common variable immunodeficiency. Study-level results: What drives increased CVID clonality needs T cell subpopulation sequencing.

This clone was observed at least ten times. Its antigen is undetermined. The CDR3 end falls 3 residues outside the read, so it is completed with the germline J gene. Sequencing used immunoSEQ multiplex PCR; TCRdb keeps in-frame clones, though not all of them. Recorded here are 30,000 or so clones, none singletons. The germline V and J ends were trimmed by 7 bases and 1 base, with 11 bases remaining between them. This CDR3 is built from 14 residues. Germline values: CDR1 LNHDA, CDR2 SQIVND (reference sequence). The sample consisted of peripheral blood mononuclear cells. V gene TRBV19 combines with J gene TRBJ1-5; no definite D call. The clonotype comes from a person between 18 and 70 years old in good health. CDR3 bases read: TGTGCCAGTACCTCGGGCGGGAGCAATCAGCCC. Translated: CASTSGGSNQP. The entire CDR3 reads CASTSGGSNQPQHF.